Presented here are 27 T cell receptor beta chains from one specimen sequenced in a study of cytotoxic CD8 clonotypes in ibrutinib-treated CLL. Sequenced by immunoSEQ multiplex PCR; TCRdb stores in-frame clones only, minus some. The sample contains 100,000 to 150,000 clones, 80% to 90% of which appear only once. The sample in question was PBMCs, obtained after 24 months of ibrutinib treatment. The origin of the receptors is a human donor with chronic lymphocytic leukemia.

This rearrangement joins TRBV7-2 to TRBJ1-1, with TRBD1 as a possible D gene (5 bases). Trimming removed 5 bases from V and 3 bases from J, with 16 bases in between. The CDR3 is made up of 15 amino acids. Germline CDR1 is SGHTA and CDR2 is FQGNSA. The CDR3 DNA sequence: TGTGCCAGCAGCCAAACAGGCGCCCAGGACACTGAAGCTTTCTTT. It encodes CASSQTGAQDTEAFF. The full variable domain, in which reference TRBV7-2 and TRBJ1-1 provide the parts outside the CDR3, is GAGVSQSPSNKVTEKGKDVELRCDPISGHTALYWYRQSLGQGLEFLIYFQGNSAPDKSGLPSDRFSAERTGGSVSTLTIQRTQQEDSAVYLCASSQTGAQDTEAFFGQGTRLTVV.

The rearrangement joins TRBV15 to TRBJ1-5; D unresolved. Per the germline V gene, CDR1 is LNHNV and CDR2 is YYDKDF (reference sequence). V lost 3 bases and J 6 bases, leaving 9 bases between the germline ends. This CDR3 region has 13 residues. In DNA form, the CDR3 reads TGTGCCACCAGCAGCACACGAATTCAGCCCCAGCATTTT. Translation gives CATSSTRIQPQHF.

The chain combines TRBV28 with TRBJ2-5, with D possibly being TRBD2 (6 bases). Trimming removed 10 bases at V and 8 bases at J, with 17 bases between. The CDR3 is 12 residues long. Germline CDR1 MDHEN, CDR2 SYDVKM. As DNA, the CDR3 is TGTGCCACCCCGGCCTGGGGAGGAACCCAGTACTTC. As protein: CATPAWGGTQYF.

This clone has only a few counts. J is TRBJ1-1 and V is TRBV4-2; a weak D match, TRBD1 (5 bases). Trimming removed 4 bases at V and 1 base at J, with 13 bases between. The CDR3 is 15 residues long. The germline CDR1 and CDR2 sequences are LGHNA and YNFKEQ. CDR3 sequence (DNA): TGTGCCAGCAGCCCCGGGGGAGGAGCGAACACTGAAGCTTTCTTT. This gives the protein CASSPGGGANTEAFF.

The rearrangement joins TRBV2 to TRBJ2-7; TRBD2 matches at 8 bases. Germline V gene data show CDR1 as SNHLY and CDR2 as FYNNEI. CDR3 length equals 12 residues. V lost 11 bases and J lost 0; bases outside the gene matches: 3. CDR3 sequence (DNA): TGTGCCCTACGGGGGGGCTCCTACGAGCAGTACTTC. Its translation is CALRGGSYEQYF.

The chain employs TRBV19 and TRBJ2-1; no definite D call. The germline gives CDR1 LNHDA, CDR2 SQIVND (reference sequence). The CDR3 is 17 amino acids. Trimming cost V 5 bases and J 0 bases, with 17 bases left between them. The CDR3 protein is CASSYGFSRPSYNEQFF. In nucleotides, the CDR3 is TGTGCCAGTAGTTACGGGTTTTCGCGACCCTCCTACAATGAGCAGTTCTTC.

The V gene is TRBV11-2, the J gene TRBJ2-7; D is possibly TRBD1 or TRBD2 (6 bases each). This CDR3 is built from 15 residues. V lost 0 bases to trimming and J lost 5 bases, with 14 bases between them. Germline assignment: CDR1 SGHAT and CDR2 FQNNGV. The CDR3 sequence is CASSLDLQGRNEQYF. In DNA form, the CDR3 reads TGTGCCAGCAGCTTAGATCTGCAGGGGAGGAACGAGCAGTACTTC.

This chain joins TRBV4-2 and TRBJ1-2; the D gene is possibly TRBD1 (6 bases). The length of the CDR3 is 16 residues. With 3 bases removed from V and 6 bases from J, the gap between germline ends came to 20 bases. The V gene's germline CDR1 is LGHNA and CDR2 YNFKEQ. CDR3 protein: CASSQRREGGKDGYTF. CDR3 coding DNA: TGTGCCAGCAGCCAGAGGAGGGAGGGGGGGAAGGATGGCTACACCTTC.

The chain couples TRBV7-8 to TRBJ1-1, with TRBD1 as a possible D gene (6 bases). The length of the CDR3 is 16 residues. Trimming cost V 2 bases and J 3 bases, with 16 bases left between them. Germline values: CDR1 SGHVS, CDR2 FQNEAQ. CDR3 sequence: CASSLLGGFVDTEAFF. CDR3 coding DNA: TGTGCCAGCAGCTTATTAGGGGGTTTTGTGGACACTGAAGCTTTCTTT. Full variable domain (remainder filled in from reference TRBV7-8 and TRBJ1-1): GAGVSQSPRYKVAKRGQDVALRCDPISGHVSLFWYQQALGQGPEFLTYFQNEAQLDKSGLPSDRFFAERPEGSVSTLKIQRTQQEDSAVYLCASSLLGGFVDTEAFFGQGTRLTVV.

CDR3: CASRTKTRTGFYEQYF. The CDR3 DNA reads as TGTGCCAGCAGGACCAAGACTAGGACAGGGTTCTACGAGCAGTACTTC. The V and J genes are TRBV21-1 and TRBJ2-7; the table's TRBD1 call for D was not verified on the DNA. TRBV21-1 is a pseudogene segment. This CDR3 contains 16 residues.

The genes are TRBV28 and TRBJ2-7; 7 bases are shared with TRBD1. The CDR3 is 15 amino acids. Germline V gives CDR1 MDHEN, CDR2 SYDVKM. Germline trimming cut 6 bases from V and 4 bases from J; bases unmatched to any gene: 12. The CDR3, as DNA: TGTGCCAGCAGCCGTATTGACAGGGCCCGATACGAGCAGTACTTC. Amino acids: CASSRIDRARYEQYF.

The chain employs TRBV5-8 and TRBJ1-1; 7 bases line up with TRBD1. The J segment lost 5 bases and the V segment lost 3 bases, leaving 1 base of the junction unmatched. CDR3 length: 12 residues. Germline V lookup: CDR1 SGHTS, CDR2 YDEGEE. In DNA, the CDR3 is TGTGCCAGCAGCTCACAGGGGACTGAAGCTTTCTTT. Translating gives CASSSQGTEAFF.

The chain is built from TRBV4-3 and TRBJ2-1; D might be TRBD2 (6 bases). CDR3 length equals 15 residues. V lost 4 bases to trimming and J lost 3 bases, with 13 bases between them. In germline, CDR1 is LGHNA, CDR2 YSLEER. CDR3 amino acids: CASSRQAEGYNEQFF. CDR3 coding DNA: TGCGCCAGCAGCCGCCAGGCGGAGGGCTACAATGAGCAGTTCTTC.

The chain combines TRBV9 with TRBJ2-2; 7 nucleotides agree with TRBD2. V was pared by 0 bases and J by 1 base, with 9 bases of the junction left unmatched. The CDR3 extends over 18 amino acids. CDR1 and CDR2 from the germline V gene are SGDLS and YYNGEE. The CDR3 here is CASSVADAGVWNTGELFF. DNA of the CDR3: TGTGCCAGCAGCGTAGCCGATGCGGGAGTCTGGAACACCGGGGAGCTGTTTTTT.

This clone has just a few counts. The sample contains more than one DNA sequence encoding this CDR3. V usage is TRBV5-1 and J usage is TRBJ2-7; no firm D call. The V gene's germline CDR1 is SGHRS and CDR2 YFSETQ. CDR3 length equals 14 residues. The V end was cut by 0 bases, the J end by 0 bases, with 7 bases between. The CDR3 loop is CASSLEGSSYEQYF. As DNA, the CDR3 is TGCGCCAGCAGCTTGGAGGGCAGCTCCTACGAGCAGTACTTC.

In its sample, this clone was seen once. J is TRBJ2-4 and V is TRBV9; TRBD1 agrees at 10 bases. Germline V gives CDR1 SGDLS, CDR2 YYNGEE. The CDR3 runs 15 residues. Losses at the gene ends were 3 bases for V and 1 base for J; bases not matched to a gene: 1. In DNA form, the CDR3 reads TGTGCCAGCAGCGAGGGACAGGGGGCCAAAAACATTCAGTACTTC. It yields the protein CASSEGQGAKNIQYF. Complete variable domain (other parts from reference TRBV9 and TRBJ2-4): DSGVTQTPKHLITATGQRVTLRCSPRSGDLSVYWYQQSLDQGLQFLIQYYNGEERAKGNILERFSAQQFPDLHSELNLSSLELGDSALYFCASSEGQGAKNIQYFGAGTRLSVL.

J is TRBJ2-1 and V is TRBV28; 11 nucleotides agree with TRBD2. Losses at the gene ends were 6 bases for V and 0 bases for J; bases not matched to a gene: 10. CDR1 is MDHEN, CDR2 SYDVKM, per germline. The CDR3 length is 18 residues. The DNA of the CDR3 is TGTGCCAGCAGGGCCGGGACTAGCGGACCAAGCTCCTACAATGAGCAGTTCTTC. Residues: CASRAGTSGPSSYNEQFF.

The gene calls are TRBV29-1 and TRBJ2-3; 7 bases align to TRBD2. Trimming took 1 base from V and 3 from J; bases not matched to a gene: 4. Germline values: CDR1 SQVTM, CDR2 ANQGSEA. The CDR3 sequence is 14 residues long. This CDR3 reads CSVEGARETDTQYF. The CDR3 coding sequence is TGCAGCGTTGAAGGGGCGCGGGAGACAGATACGCAGTATTTT.

This sequence joins TRBV19 and TRBJ2-7; 7 nucleotides match TRBD1. CDR1 is LNHDA and CDR2 is SQIVND in the germline V gene (reference sequence). This CDR3 comprises 14 residues. V lost 7 bases, J lost 4 bases, and 10 bases stayed unmatched. The CDR3 bases are TGTGCCAGTACCGCCGGGACAGCCGGATACGAGCAGTACTTC. Translation: CASTAGTAGYEQYF.

This clone has a handful of counts. This chain joins TRBV4-2 and TRBJ1-2, with D possibly matching TRBD1 (5 bases). Germline assignment: CDR1 LGHNA and CDR2 YNFKEQ. V was cut by 1 base and J by 4 bases, with 13 bases left in between. CDR3 length: 15 residues. CDR3 loop: CASSQVGANGYGYTF. CDR3 sequence (DNA): TGTGCCAGCAGCCAAGTAGGGGCGAACGGCTATGGCTACACCTTC.

V is TRBV7-2 and J is TRBJ2-7; 10 positions agree with TRBD2. Trimming took 0 bases from V and 3 from J; bases not matched to a gene: 5. Per germline, CDR1 SGHTA and CDR2 FQGNSA. This CDR3 has 16 residues. The DNA for the CDR3 is TGTGCCAGCAGCTTAGCGCTAGCGGGGGTGCTCTACGAGCAGTACTTC. As protein: CASSLALAGVLYEQYF.

The chain combines TRBV5-8 with TRBJ1-2, with D possibly being TRBD1 (5 bases). Per the germline V gene, CDR1 is SGHTS and CDR2 is YDEGEE. V was pared by 0 bases and J by 7 bases, with 16 bases between. The CDR3 sequence is 15 residues long. The CDR3 bases are TGTGCCAGCAGCTTGGGGGAGCGACAGATTCCTGGCTACACCTTC. This encodes CASSLGERQIPGYTF.

The V call is TRBV10-2, the J call TRBJ1-4; D remains unclear. CDR1 is WSHSY and CDR2 is SAAADI in the germline V gene. The ends were cut back, 2 bases at V and 7 bases at J, with 11 bases in the middle. This CDR3 contains 14 residues. CDR3 DNA sequence: TGCGCCAGCAGTGAGAGGGTAATAGGTGAAAAACTGTTTTTT. Amino acids: CASSERVIGEKLFF.

CDR3 coding DNA: TGTGCCAGCAGCCCCACTAGCGGGGGCCCCCGTGAGACCCAGTACTTC. It specifies CASSPTSGGPRETQYF. This chain joins TRBV5-4 and TRBJ2-5; 11 positions agree with TRBD2. V lost 4 bases to trimming and J lost 5 bases; unmatched junction nucleotides: 10. The CDR3 length is 16 residues. Per the germline V gene, CDR1 is SGHNT and CDR2 is YYREEE (reference sequence).

This clone was detected a few times. The gene calls are TRBV2 and TRBJ1-5, with a possible D match to TRBD1 (5 bases). Germline values: CDR1 SNHLY, CDR2 FYNNEI. The length of the CDR3 is 15 residues. V was shortened by 2 bases and J by 6 bases, with 14 bases between the two germline ends. The CDR3 DNA follows: TGTGCCAGCAGTGAAACGGATGGGAGGGGTCAGCCCCAGCATTTT. This encodes CASSETDGRGQPQHF.

Comments on this clone: Within the sample, other DNA sequences also encode this same CDR3. The chain uses TRBV9 and TRBJ1-1, with no clear D. The ends were cut back, 0 bases at V and 1 base at J, with 4 bases in the middle. Per germline, CDR1 SGDLS and CDR2 YYNGEE. This CDR3 has 13 residues. The CDR3 spells CASSVAGNTEAFF. The CDR3 nucleotides read TGTGCCAGCAGCGTAGCAGGGAACACTGAAGCTTTCTTT.

The chain combines TRBV4-2 with TRBJ1-1; TRBD1 agrees at 7 bases. The CDR3 has 16 residues. Germline values: CDR1 LGHNA, CDR2 YNFKEQ. Unmatched junction bases numbered 10, after V lost 4 bases and J lost 2 bases. CDR3 DNA sequence: TGTGCCAGCAGCCCGGAAAGGGACAGAAAAAACACTGAAGCTTTCTTT. Its translation: CASSPERDRKNTEAFF.